This TCR beta chain was observed in a study of PD-1 blockade in classical Hodgkin lymphoma. The CDR3 loop spans 15 amino acids. V lost 1 base, J lost 5 bases, and 12 bases lay in between. CDR1 and CDR2 from the germline V gene are LNHNV and YYDKDF (reference sequence). Brentuximab vedotin exposure varied, and every patient relapsed after autologous stem cell transplantation. TCRdb keeps only in-frame clones here, not all; method: immunoSEQ multiplex PCR. The data show over 35,000 clones, about 87% seen once. The chain uses TRBV15 and TRBJ1-5, with D unclear. Sequencing used peripheral blood mononuclear cells (PBMCs), obtained at baseline. This clonotype originated in a human donor with classical Hodgkin lymphoma. The CDR3 sequence is CATSRAGQVHQPQHF. For the CDR3, the DNA is TGTGCCACCAGCAGAGCTGGTCAGGTTCATCAGCCCCAGCATTTT.